A selection of T cell receptor beta chains follows, all from one sample in a study of T-cell reconstitution after alpha-beta-depleted transplantation in children. Each CDR3 protein gets one entry after TCRdb re-called the PCR reads with MiXCR. This sample has about 300,000 distinct CDR3 sequences, with around 10% found just once. Source: PBMCs, taken before TCRalphabeta/CD19-depleted stem cell transplant. Receptors originate from a boy under two years old with acute myeloid leukemia, due to receive a stem cell transplant. CDR3s leave out the opening cysteine and the closing phenylalanine or tryptophan. Some rows mark clone size as missing; the rest say once, few, many or name a class of expanded clone.

TRBJ1-2 | TRBV28 | - | 10 | ASSGGSYGYT
TRBJ2-5 | TRBV7-8 | - | 12 | AGSLDRVQETQY
TRBJ2-1 | TRBV29-1 | - | 8 | SVGYNEQF
TRBJ2-1 | TRBV7-2 | few | 11 | ASSPVFGTEQF
TRBJ2-1 | TRBV11-2 | many | 13 | ASSLNWGGYNEQF
TRBJ1-5 | TRBV12-3/TRBV12-4 | many | 13 | ASSLARRSNQPQH
TRBJ1-5 | TRBV7-9 | many | 10 | ASSPRLGPQH
TRBJ2-5 | TRBV6-1 | many | 12 | ASSKGLAGETQY
TRBJ2-3 | TRBV15 | few | 18 | ATSRDPAFHGSLNTDTQY
TRBJ2-2 | TRBV6-2/TRBV6-3 | many | 13 | ASNPELIYTGELF
TRBJ1-1 | TRBV7-6 | - | 11 | ASSQGGWDQAF
TRBJ2-2 | TRBV7-3 | many | 12 | ASSLPGGAGELF
TRBJ2-7 | TRBV7-2 | many | 12 | ASSLGQGSHEQY
TRBJ2-3 | TRBV29-1 | many | 9 | SGLATDTQY
TRBJ2-3 | TRBV9 | many | 14 | ASSVEPAGATDTQY
TRBJ2-5 | TRBV9 | many | 12 | ASSVRGYEETQY
TRBJ2-3 | TRBV7-2 | few | 14 | ASSFSGAGGTDTQY
TRBJ2-2 | TRBV11-2 | - | 13 | ASSLRVGRGGELF
TRBJ2-5 | TRBV7-2 | many | 13 | ASSQTSGGIETQY
TRBJ2-7 | TRBV7-2 | many | 12 | ASSLVGRGNEQY
TRBJ2-7 | TRBV29-1 | many | 10 | SAWTALNEQY
TRBJ2-3 | TRBV6-5 | - | 13 | ASSYSAGAMDTQY
TRBJ1-5 | TRBV6-5 | many | 14 | ASSYTGRGVSQPQH
TRBJ2-3 | TRBV7-2 | many | 9 | ASSSINTQY
TRBJ1-2 | TRBV7-9 | many | 15 | ASSSYRGRVSFYGYT
TRBJ2-2 | TRBV4-3 | - | 13 | ASSQGELNTGELF
TRBJ2-1 | TRBV20-1 | many | 12 | SAAGTNVYNEQF
TRBJ2-7 | TRBV21-1 | many | 11 | ASSKMGAYEQY
TRBJ1-6 | TRBV6-5 | many | 13 | ASSYSGQGKSPLH
TRBJ2-7 | TRBV23-1 | few | 10 | ASSQFRAEQY
TRBJ2-7 | TRBV7-4 | many | 15 | ASSPSDRVASSYEQY
TRBJ2-1 | TRBV3-1 | - | 15 | ASSQPLAGSSYNEQF
TRBJ1-5 | TRBV20-1 | - | 16 | SARDPTGGRGSNQPQH
TRBJ2-5 | TRBV12-3/TRBV12-4 | many | 12 | ASSPRDFQETQY
TRBJ1-3 | TRBV18 | - | 13 | ASSPESDRGHTIY
TRBJ1-1 | TRBV10-3 | many | 11 | AISERGATEAF
TRBJ2-7 | TRBV28 | many | 13 | ASSTPGTGDTEQY
TRBJ2-1 | TRBV12-3/TRBV12-4 | many | 13 | ASSSTSGAYNEQF
TRBJ2-1 | TRBV5-1 | many | 14 | ASSSSGTSGDNEQF
TRBJ2-7 | TRBV20-1 | few | 14 | SASRPSIGLGYEQY
TRBJ2-7 | TRBV6-1 | many | 13 | ASSEAAGASYEQY
TRBJ2-7 | TRBV29-1 | few | 13 | SVGDLRTGFYEQY
TRBJ1-2 | TRBV24-1 | many | 11 | ATSDFDWVGYT
TRBJ2-6 | TRBV24-1 | many | 14 | ATSGGGLSGANVLT
TRBJ2-1 | TRBV12-3/TRBV12-4 | many | 13 | ASSPPTSGVNEQF
TRBJ2-1 | TRBV6-1 | - | 14 | ASSPPTGGLSNEQF
TRBJ1-5 | TRBV20-1 | many | 13 | SASEADRVNQPQH
TRBJ2-7 | TRBV29-1 | many | 12 | SVAGPGSSYEQY
TRBJ2-2 | TRBV28 | many | 13 | ASSLSPLYTGELF